This T cell receptor beta chain was sequenced in a study of cytomegalovirus exposure and HLA in healthy donors. Researchers ran the PCR with 60 Vbeta and 13 Jbeta primers. Method: immunoSEQ multiplex PCR; TCRdb's copy keeps in-frame clones and lacks some. The sample data list around 70,000 clones. Germline-derived CDR1 and CDR2 are MNHEY and SVGAGI. This CDR3 has 15 residues. V lost 4 bases to trimming and J lost 2 bases, with 13 bases between them. Sample: PBMCs. The receptor was isolated from a female donor in good health and CMV-seropositive. The chain recombines TRBV6-5 with TRBJ2-3, with D perhaps TRBD2 (7 bases). CDR3 DNA: TGTGCCAGCAGTTTTGGGGGGGCAAACACAGATACGCAGTATTTT. Its translation is CASSFGGANTDTQYF.